Here is one TCR beta chain with its context. The target of this receptor is not known. No base quality values were provided; no much bigger clone lies one nucleotide off. This specimen's time point label, interpreted: about 28 days (+/-7) after the second vaccine dose. AZD1222 recipients whose second dose came at about 4 weeks and those whose second dose came at about 12 weeks were combined into one group, since spike-specific TCR depth and breadth did not differ between the two schedules. Vaccinee samples came from UK trials COV001 and COV002, including a single-blind randomized controlled phase 2/3 trial of AZD1222 (ChAdOx1 nCoV-19) in healthy adults. For TCRbeta chain sequencing, PBMC samples were collected from trial participants at day 0 and at day 28 after the second dose. This specimen comes from a study of T cell responses to AZD1222 COVID-19 vaccine (dated by TCRdb to the early 2020s). Regarding the complete study: TCR sequencing covered more than 230 trial participants: 207 given two doses of AZD1222 and 26 given two doses of MenACWY control vaccine. Trial participants were enrolled by age into subgroups of 18-55, 56-69 and 70-plus years, and around 150, 29 and 61 TCR-sequenced participants, respectively, were included in these subgroups. Study-wide findings and limitations: Spike-specific TCR breadth and depth rose significantly after two AZD1222 doses compared with day 0 and with MenACWY recipients. Nearly half of unique spike-specific TCRs reportedly recognized epitopes outside regions mutated in the B.1.351 and B.1.1.7 variants. The vaccine-associated CD4 TCRs covered the entire spike protein, and the dominant responses fell in regions 160-218 and 743-854. The 56-69-year group was small, and its depth increase did not reach significance, likely because of low power. Only six AZD1222 recipients were SARS-CoV-2 seropositive at baseline, limiting conclusions about previously exposed vaccinees. Most participants were white British and females outnumbered males, and the authors suggested that clonal diversity may have been underestimated. No day 14 peak-response samples were available, so repertoires were characterized only after the peak T cell response.

The CDR3 regions of human TCRbeta chains were analyzed by immunosequencing. Per the original workflow: Repertoire TCRs were matched against a reference library of SARS-CoV-2-specific TCRs generated with the MIRA antigen-specificity platform. Breadth was defined as the fraction of unique TCRs that were SARS-CoV-2-associated. Depth was defined as the fraction of total T cells that were SARS-CoV-2-associated. Using the MIRA data, each spike-specific TCR was assigned both to the spike region to which the TCR was reactive and to a CD4 or CD8 class. Log10-transformed breadth and depth values were compared by one-way ANOVA with Sidak's multiple comparisons tests. Drawn from immuneACCESS, this table holds only the in-frame rearrangements with V and J called that TCRdb kept. Clones are partly lost; checked studies trace under half to an unresolved V gene and leave the rest unexplained. D and trimming come from the DNA, and the V and J calls and clone size come from that table. The sample data list around 87,000 clones, and around 89% of these were observed just once. More than 2% of the sample goes to the ten largest clones.

This clonotype was obtained from an adult who received the AZD1222 COVID-19 vaccine. The specimen comprised peripheral blood, sampled 28 days after the second AZD1222 dose.

The CDR3 reads CAYLKQRLNYGYTF. The base sequence is TGTGCCTATCTGAAACAGCGATTAAACTATGGCTACACCTTC. Here the chain combines TRBV30 and TRBJ1-2; the D segment cannot be called with confidence. Spanning cysteine to phenylalanine, the CDR3 consists of 14 amino acids. Only the CDR3 DNA is retained, 42 bases long and in frame from the first base. The germline V gene (reference sequence) provides CDR1 GTSNPN and CDR2 SVGIG. V loses 7 bases of germline sequence and J loses 2 bases, and the interval between the two ends is 17 bases. The full variable domain, completed from the reference TRBV30 and TRBJ1-2 proteins outside the CDR3, reads SQTIHQWPATLVQPVGSPLSLECTVEGTSNPNLYWYRQAAGRGLQLLFYSVGIGQISSEVPQNLSASRPQDRQFILSSKKLLLSDSGFYLCAYLKQRLNYGYTFGSGTRLTVV.